The clone carrying this T cell receptor (beta chain) was picked up a small number of times. As yet, its antigen is unknown. This entry belongs to a study of CD8 T cells in ankylosing spondylitis. Study-level points and caveats: Matched ankylosing spondylitis synovial fluid reportedly showed significant enrichment of disease-linked clones. Reactive arthritis synovial fluid and blood were previously reported to contain some motif variants. Within ankylosing spondylitis blood, a TCR beta motif made up of fewer than ten highly homologous variants appeared to be characteristic.

Germline V CDR1 and CDR2: SGHRS, YFSETQ. Trimming stripped 8 bases from V and 7 bases from J, with 10 bases between. This CDR3 comprises 11 residues. Using quantitative 5'-RACE with molecular barcodes, the authors made TCR beta libraries. TCRdb passed the 5' RACE reads through MiXCR, listing each CDR3 protein once. The repertoire holds approximately 500,000 distinct CDR3 sequences, 10% to 15% seen once, with about 6.8% in the top ten. The TCR originated in a male donor with ankylosing spondylitis. The V call is TRBV5-1, the J call TRBJ2-1, with D perhaps TRBD1 (5 bases). Input material: blood, either unsorted or a sorted T cell fraction (not recorded which). In DNA, the CDR3 is TGCGCCAGTCAAGGGGCAAATGAGCAGTTCTTC. Translation gives CASQGANEQFF. The full variable domain, in which reference TRBV5-1 and TRBJ2-1 provide the parts outside the CDR3, is KAGVTQTPRYLIKTRGQQVTLSCSPISGHRSVSWYQQTPGQGLQFLFEYFSETQRNKGNFPGRFSGRQFSNSRSEMNVSTLELGDSALYLCASQGANEQFFGPGTRLTVL.